Listed here are 15 T cell receptor beta chains from one sample, sequenced in a study of T cell changes during pregnancy in multiple sclerosis. TCRdb's copy holds only in-frame clones and misses some; the assay was immunoSEQ multiplex PCR. This repertoire shows about 41,000 clones, around nine tenths found once; its top ten account for 5.5% to 8%. This specimen was CD8+ T cells from peripheral blood mononuclear cells, taken in the third trimester of pregnancy. The receptors were sampled from a female donor with multiple sclerosis, enrolled in a pregnancy study.

This clone was detected once. This sequence joins TRBV19 and TRBJ2-7; the match to TRBD2 covers 10 bases. J gave up 4 bases and V 5 bases, and 5 bases lay outside the gene matches. This CDR3 is 14 amino acids long. Germline loops: CDR1 LNHDA, CDR2 SQIVND (reference sequence). CDR3 nucleotide sequence: TGTGCCAGTAGTTCGGCTAGCGGGGGTTACGAGCAGTACTTC. Its protein product is CASSSASGGYEQYF.

The chain links TRBV19 to TRBJ2-1; 7 nucleotides agree with TRBD2. Germline assignment: CDR1 LNHDA and CDR2 SQIVND (reference sequence). CDR3 length: 16 residues. Unmatched junction bases numbered 6, after V lost 3 bases and J lost 1 base. The CDR3 loop reads CASSIQTAGSYNEQFF. For the CDR3, the DNA is TGTGCCAGTAGTATTCAAACAGCGGGATCCTACAATGAGCAGTTCTTC.

J is TRBJ2-7 and V is TRBV28; TRBD1 is a possible D gene (6 bases). This CDR3 spans 13 amino acids. Germline V gene data show CDR1 as MDHEN and CDR2 as SYDVKM. The germline V and J ends were trimmed by 4 bases and 6 bases, with 13 bases remaining between them. The CDR3 bases are TGTGCCAGCAGTTCAACAGGGTATCCCGAGCAGTACTTC. It encodes CASSSTGYPEQYF.

The chain links TRBV15 to TRBJ2-7, with D possibly TRBD1 on 5 matching bases. The CDR3 spans 14 residues. Germline CDR1 LNHNV, CDR2 YYDKDF (reference sequence). V was shortened by 8 bases and J by 2 bases, with 16 bases between the two germline ends. As DNA, the CDR3 is TGTGCCACCTCGGACGGAACAGGCACCTACGAGCAGTACTTC. This codes for CATSDGTGTYEQYF.

CDR3 DNA sequence: TGTGCCAGCAGCTTAGGCTATAGCAATCAGCCCCAGCATTTT. It yields the protein CASSLGYSNQPQHF. This chain links TRBV7-9 with TRBJ1-5; D uncertain. The CDR3 length is 14 residues. Germline assignment: CDR1 SEHNR and CDR2 FQNEAQ (reference sequence). V was clipped by 1 base and J by 0 bases, with 4 bases between them.

V is TRBV9 and J is TRBJ2-3; weak D call: TRBD2 (5 bases). Trimming took 4 bases from V and 0 from J, leaving 12 bases between them. The CDR3 covers 15 residues. In germline, CDR1 is SGDLS, CDR2 YYNGEE. Here the CDR3 reads CASSFWTQSTDTQYF. For the CDR3, the DNA is TGTGCCAGCAGCTTCTGGACTCAAAGCACAGATACGCAGTATTTT.

The chain recombines TRBV27 with TRBJ2-7; 8 nucleotides line up with TRBD2. This CDR3 has 14 amino acids. After removal of 5 bases from V and 3 bases from J, the junction contained 6 bases not matched to a gene. CDR1 is MNHEY and CDR2 is SMNVEV in the germline V gene (reference sequence). This CDR3 reads CASSIGGAIYEQYF. The DNA of the CDR3 is TGTGCCAGCAGTATCGGGGGGGCTATCTACGAGCAGTACTTC.

The CDR3 coding sequence is TGCGCCAGCAGTGAGTACACAGGGACAGATACGCAGTATTTT. This codes for CASSEYTGTDTQYF. The rearrangement uses TRBV10-2 and TRBJ2-3; D perhaps matches TRBD1 (6 bases). CDR1 is WSHSY and CDR2 is SAAADI in the germline V gene. The CDR3 has 14 amino acids. Trimming removed 1 base from V and 3 bases from J, with 8 bases in between.

The chain has TRBV27 and TRBJ2-1, with 11 bases that match TRBD2. Germline assignment: CDR1 MNHEY and CDR2 SMNVEV (reference sequence). The CDR3 loop spans 16 amino acids. V was pared by 6 bases and J by 6 bases, with 10 bases of the junction left unmatched. The CDR3 nucleotides are TGTGCCAGCAGCCCTAGCGGGAGGACTCCATTCAATGAGCAGTTCTTC. The encoded protein is CASSPSGRTPFNEQFF.

The chain combines TRBV19 with TRBJ2-1, with D possibly being TRBD2 (6 bases). This CDR3 region has 16 residues. V was cut by 3 bases and J by 6 bases, with 18 bases left in between. Germline CDR1 LNHDA, CDR2 SQIVND (reference sequence). CDR3 in DNA: TGTGCCAGTAGTATGCTAGCACTAGCAGAGGTCAATGAGCAGTTCTTC. Protein product: CASSMLALAEVNEQFF.

The V and J genes are TRBV5-4 and TRBJ2-7; 8 bases align to TRBD2. This CDR3 contains 15 residues. The germline gives CDR1 SGHNT, CDR2 YYREEE (reference sequence). V was pared by 2 bases and J by 6 bases, with 10 bases of the junction left unmatched. CDR3 sequence (DNA): TGTGCCAGCAGCTTTTTTGGGGGACTAGTGTTCGAGCAGTACTTC. Translation: CASSFFGGLVFEQYF.

The rearrangement joins TRBV28 to TRBJ2-5; 11 positions agree with TRBD2. The CDR3 has 17 amino acids. Germline CDR1 is MDHEN and CDR2 is SYDVKM. V lost 4 bases and J lost 1; bases outside the gene matches: 8. The chain's CDR3 is CASSWGLAGGGQETQYF. CDR3 bases: TGTGCCAGCAGTTGGGGCCTAGCGGGAGGCGGCCAAGAGACCCAGTACTTC.

The CDR3 protein is CASSTLPHF. Written as DNA, the CDR3 is TGTGCCAGTAGTACCCTCCCGCATTTT. The chain links TRBV19 to TRBJ1-5; no clear D. There are 9 residues in the CDR3. Trimming cost V 4 bases and J 15 bases, with 7 bases left between them. Germline V gene data show CDR1 as LNHDA and CDR2 as SQIVND (reference sequence).

This sequence joins TRBV30 and TRBJ1-1; maybe TRBD1 (6 bases). The CDR3 spans 14 residues. The V and J ends lost 0 bases and 5 bases respectively, with 13 bases between them. Germline lookup yields CDR1 GTSNPN and CDR2 SVGIG (reference sequence). This CDR3 reads CAWSVYRASTEAFF. Here the CDR3 DNA reads TGTGCCTGGAGTGTCTACAGGGCGAGTACTGAAGCTTTCTTT.

Concerning this clone: An end of the junction does not agree with germline; a read error may underlie this. The chain carries TRBV27 and TRBJ2-1; 10 nucleotides line up with TRBD1. The CDR3 is 15 amino acids. The V gene's germline CDR1 is MNHEY and CDR2 SMNVEV (reference sequence). The chain's CDR3 is CASRPTGTGDNEQLF. CDR3 nucleotide sequence: TGTGCCAGCAGACCGACCGGGACAGGGGACAATGAGCAGCTCTTC.